This is a list of T cell receptor beta chains from one sample in a study of T-cell reconstitution after alpha-beta-depleted transplantation in children. TCRdb reprocessed the PCR reads via MiXCR and lists one record per CDR3 protein. There are 200,000 to 250,000 distinct CDR3 sequences in the sample; about a tenth occur only once, and approximately 30% lies in the top ten. This sample comprised PBMCs, obtained before TCRalphabeta/CD19-depleted stem cell transplant. These receptors all come from a child under two years old with acute myeloid leukemia, due to receive a stem cell transplant. Each CDR3 is given with its conserved first and last residue. A D gene is named only where the DNA matches it firmly. Clone size is given for some rows only: seen once, a few or many times, or a class if the clone is expanded.

D gene	V gene	clone size	J gene	CDR3 protein	CDR3 DNA
.	TRBV3-1	few	TRBJ2-3	CASSREARRGTDTQYF	TGTGCCAGCAGCCGTGAAGCGCGGAGGGGGACAGATACGCAGTATTTT
TRBD1	TRBV3-1	many	TRBJ2-7	CASGGSTGVTYEQYF	TGTGCCAGCGGAGGGTCGACAGGGGTAACCTACGAGCAGTACTTC
.	TRBV6-5	many	TRBJ1-2	CASQQGGLYGYTF	TGTGCCAGCCAACAGGGAGGTCTTTATGGCTACACCTTC
TRBD1	TRBV7-2	many	TRBJ2-2	CASRPQTGASTGELFF	TGTGCCAGCAGACCTCAGACAGGGGCGAGCACCGGGGAGCTGTTTTTT
.	TRBV4-2	many	TRBJ1-2	CASSQDPANYGYTF	TGTGCCAGCAGCCAAGATCCAGCTAACTATGGCTACACCTTC
.	TRBV20-1	many	TRBJ2-5	CSAHTNQETQYF	TGCAGTGCTCATACGAACCAAGAGACCCAGTACTTC
.	TRBV7-2	many	TRBJ2-1	CASSLAGQSGDEQFF	TGTGCCAGCAGCTTAGCGGGGCAGTCTGGCGATGAGCAGTTCTTC
TRBD2	TRBV4-1	many	TRBJ2-1	CASSLRNLAGGSGSYNEQFF	TGCGCCAGCAGCCTGCGAAACTTAGCGGGGGGGAGCGGCTCCTACAATGAGCAGTTCTTC
TRBD2	TRBV12-3/TRBV12-4	many	TRBJ2-2	CASSLLAGQTGELFF	TGTGCCAGCAGTTTACTAGCGGGGCAGACCGGGGAGCTGTTTTTT
TRBD1	TRBV29-1	.	TRBJ1-2	CSVATGFDGYTF	TGCAGCGTAGCGACAGGGTTCGATGGCTACACCTTC
.	TRBV4-1	many	TRBJ2-4	CASSQLANLAKNIQYF	TGCGCCAGCAGCCAACTGGCAAATCTAGCCAAAAACATTCAGTACTTC
TRBD2	TRBV5-1	many	TRBJ2-2	CASSLASGNTGELFF	TGCGCCAGCAGTTTGGCTAGCGGGAACACCGGGGAGCTGTTTTTT
.	TRBV25-1	many	TRBJ2-7	CASSEFLARSYEQYF	TGTGCCAGCAGTGAATTTTTGGCGCGATCCTACGAGCAGTACTTC
TRBD1	TRBV9	many	TRBJ2-3	CASSVGIQGAIDTQYF	TGTGCCAGCAGCGTAGGGATTCAGGGGGCAATAGATACGCAGTATTTT
.	TRBV29-1	many	TRBJ2-7	CSVERSYEQYF	TGCAGCGTTGAGCGCTCCTACGAGCAGTACTTC
.	TRBV20-1	many	TRBJ2-5	CSASPSRASDQETQYF	TGCAGTGCTAGTCCCTCCCGGGCTAGCGACCAAGAGACCCAGTACTTC
TRBD2	TRBV5-1	few	TRBJ2-7	CASSLSGRGEQYF	TGCGCCAGCAGCCTTAGCGGGAGGGGGGAGCAGTACTTC
TRBD1	TRBV4-3	many	TRBJ1-1	CASSQKTPGQGYLYTEAFF	TGCGCCAGCAGCCAAAAAACGCCGGGACAGGGATATTTGTACACTGAAGCTTTCTTT
TRBD2	TRBV11-3	.	TRBJ2-7	CASSPGGSGRATYEQYF	TGTGCCAGCAGCCCCGGAGGGAGCGGGAGGGCAACCTACGAGCAGTACTTC